Sequencing of this TCR beta chain was carried out in a study of identical twins. Overall study findings and caveats: Invariant cells of the MAIT and iNKT types might have partly distorted the zero-insertion analyses. Its conclusions, products of cross-sectional statistical analysis, did not come from following the same donors. Cord blood beta clonotypes that were abundant carried fewer insertions, and memory repertoires showed no such trend.

The V gene's germline CDR1 is LNHDA and CDR2 SQIVND (reference sequence). The length of the CDR3 is 16 residues. MiXCR was run by TCRdb on the 5' RACE reads, yielding one entry per CDR3 protein. The sample gives around 340,000 distinct CDR3 sequences, 9% to 15% of which show up once; around 6.9% is in the top ten. About this clonotype: What it binds is not known. An end of the junction does not agree with germline; a read error may underlie this.

This sample also belongs to another study, concerning yellow fever vaccine responses in identical twins.

This TCR derives from a young woman in good health. The chain has TRBV19 and TRBJ2-1; weak D call: TRBD1 (5 bases). The specimen was CD8+ T cells sorted from blood. CDR3 residues: CAGSIGVAVSYNEQFF. The CDR3 nucleotides are TGTGCCGGTAGTATAGGGGTGGCGGTCTCCTACAATGAGCAGTTCTTC.